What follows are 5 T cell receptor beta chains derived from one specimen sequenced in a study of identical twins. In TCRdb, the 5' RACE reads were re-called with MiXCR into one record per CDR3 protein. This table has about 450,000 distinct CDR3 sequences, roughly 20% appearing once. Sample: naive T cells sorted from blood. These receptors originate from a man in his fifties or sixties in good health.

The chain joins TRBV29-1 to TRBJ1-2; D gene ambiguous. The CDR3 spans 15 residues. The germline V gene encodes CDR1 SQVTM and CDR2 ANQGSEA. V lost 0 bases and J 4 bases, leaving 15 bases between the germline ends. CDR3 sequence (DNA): TGCAGCGTTGAAGATCAGGAGAAGTGGGGCTATGGCTACACCTTC. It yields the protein CSVEDQEKWGYGYTF.

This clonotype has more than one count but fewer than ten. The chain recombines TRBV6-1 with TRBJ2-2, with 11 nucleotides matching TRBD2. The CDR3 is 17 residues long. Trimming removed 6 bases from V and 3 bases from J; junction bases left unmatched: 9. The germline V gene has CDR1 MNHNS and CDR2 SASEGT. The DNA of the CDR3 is TGTGCCAGCAGGGCCACTAGCGGGAGACGGGACACCGGGGAGCTGTTTTTT. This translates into CASRATSGRRDTGELFF.

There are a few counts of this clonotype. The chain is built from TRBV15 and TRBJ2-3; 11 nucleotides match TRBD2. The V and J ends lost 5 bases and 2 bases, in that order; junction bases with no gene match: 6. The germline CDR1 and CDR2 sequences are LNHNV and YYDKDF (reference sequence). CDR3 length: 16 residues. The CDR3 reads CATSGGLADPTDTQYF. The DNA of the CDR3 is TGTGCCACCAGCGGGGGACTAGCGGACCCCACAGATACGCAGTATTTT. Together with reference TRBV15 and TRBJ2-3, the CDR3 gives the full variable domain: DAMVIQNPRYQVTQFGKPVTLSCSQTLNHNVMYWYQQKSSQAPKLLFHYYDKDFNNEADTPDNFQSRRPNTSFCFLDIRSPGLGDTAMYLCATSGGLADPTDTQYFGPGTRLTVL.

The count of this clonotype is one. CDR3 amino acids: CASSSAGHLNTGELFF. For the CDR3, the DNA is TGTGCCAGCAGCAGTGCGGGACACCTGAACACCGGGGAGCTGTTTTTT. The chain recombines TRBV12-3 or TRBV12-4 with TRBJ2-2, with D possibly being TRBD1 or TRBD2 (6 bases each). The CDR3 consists of 16 residues. Trimming pared 6 bases from V and 1 base from J, leaving 15 bases between.

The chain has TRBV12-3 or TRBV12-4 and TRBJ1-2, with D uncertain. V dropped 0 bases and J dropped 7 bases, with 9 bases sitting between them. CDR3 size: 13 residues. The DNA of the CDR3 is TGTGCCAGCAGTTTAGCGCAAGGGCCTGGCTACACCTTC. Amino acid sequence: CASSLAQGPGYTF.